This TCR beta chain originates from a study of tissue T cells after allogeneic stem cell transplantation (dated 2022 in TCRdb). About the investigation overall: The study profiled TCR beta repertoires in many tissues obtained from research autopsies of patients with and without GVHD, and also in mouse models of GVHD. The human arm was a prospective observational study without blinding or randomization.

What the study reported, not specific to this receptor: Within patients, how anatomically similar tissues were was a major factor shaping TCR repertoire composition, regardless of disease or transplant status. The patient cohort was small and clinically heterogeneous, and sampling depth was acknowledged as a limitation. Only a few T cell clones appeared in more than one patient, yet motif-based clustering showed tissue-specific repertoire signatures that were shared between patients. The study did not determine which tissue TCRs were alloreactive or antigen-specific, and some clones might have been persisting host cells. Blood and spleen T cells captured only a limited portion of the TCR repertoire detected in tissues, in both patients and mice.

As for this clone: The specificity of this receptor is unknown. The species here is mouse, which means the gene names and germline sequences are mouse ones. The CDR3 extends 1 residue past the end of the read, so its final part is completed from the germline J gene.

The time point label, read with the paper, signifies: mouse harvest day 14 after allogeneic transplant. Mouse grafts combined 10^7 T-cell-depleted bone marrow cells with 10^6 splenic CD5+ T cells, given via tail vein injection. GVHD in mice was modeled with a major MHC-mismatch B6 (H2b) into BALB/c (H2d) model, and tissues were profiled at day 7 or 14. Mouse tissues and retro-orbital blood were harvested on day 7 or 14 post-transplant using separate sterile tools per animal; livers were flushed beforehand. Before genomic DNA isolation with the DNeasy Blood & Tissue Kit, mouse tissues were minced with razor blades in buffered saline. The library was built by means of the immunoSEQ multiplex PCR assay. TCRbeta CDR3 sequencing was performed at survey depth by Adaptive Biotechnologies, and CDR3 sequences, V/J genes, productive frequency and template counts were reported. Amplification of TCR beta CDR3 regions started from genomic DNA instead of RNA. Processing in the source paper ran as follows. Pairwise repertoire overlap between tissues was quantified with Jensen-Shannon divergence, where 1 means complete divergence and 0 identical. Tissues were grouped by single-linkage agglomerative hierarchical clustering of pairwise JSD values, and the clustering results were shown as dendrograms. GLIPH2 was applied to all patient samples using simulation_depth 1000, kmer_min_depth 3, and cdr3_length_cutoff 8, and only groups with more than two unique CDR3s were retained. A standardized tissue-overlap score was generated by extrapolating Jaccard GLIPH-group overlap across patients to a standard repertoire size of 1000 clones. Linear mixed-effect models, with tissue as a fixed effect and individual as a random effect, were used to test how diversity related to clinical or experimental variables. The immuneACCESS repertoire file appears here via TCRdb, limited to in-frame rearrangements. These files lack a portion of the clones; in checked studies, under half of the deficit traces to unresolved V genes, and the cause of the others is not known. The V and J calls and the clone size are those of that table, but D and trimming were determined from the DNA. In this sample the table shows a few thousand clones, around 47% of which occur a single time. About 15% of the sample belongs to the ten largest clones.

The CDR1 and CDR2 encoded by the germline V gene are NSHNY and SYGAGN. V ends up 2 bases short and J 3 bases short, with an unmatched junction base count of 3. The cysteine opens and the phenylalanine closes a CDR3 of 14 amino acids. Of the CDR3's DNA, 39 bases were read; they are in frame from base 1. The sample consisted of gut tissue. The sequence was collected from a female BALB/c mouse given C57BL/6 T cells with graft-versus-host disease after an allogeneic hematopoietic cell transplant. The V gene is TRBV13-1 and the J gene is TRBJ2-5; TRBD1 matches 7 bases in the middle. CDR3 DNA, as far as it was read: TGTGCCAGCAGTGAAGGGGGACAGCAAGACACCCAGTAC. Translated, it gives CASSEGGQQDTQY. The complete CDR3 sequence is CASSEGGQQDTQYF.